These 21 T cell receptor beta chains came from one sample sequenced in a study of vaccination effects on CD4 cells after COVID-19. Once cultured for 10 to 11 days, the cells underwent separation to obtain CD4+ T cells. SARS-CoV-2 infection was confirmed by PCR in the person between March and December 2020. The participants, recipients of two vaccine doses, got either BNT162b2 or mRNA-1273. Sequencing was performed with immunoSEQ multiplex PCR; in TCRdb, only in-frame clones are kept and a portion is missing. The sample lists approximately 40,000 clones, approximately 82% occurring once. Antigens of these TCRs are unknown. The starting material was CD4+ T cells from PBMCs cultured without peptide, obtained after COVID-19 vaccination. The receptors here all came from a human donor who had a prior SARS-CoV-2 infection.

This chain uses TRBV5-4 with TRBJ2-2; 10 nucleotides line up with TRBD2. Germline V gives CDR1 SGHNT, CDR2 YYREEE (reference sequence). V was clipped by 4 bases and J by 5 bases; unmatched bases: 8. The CDR3 is made up of 16 amino acids. Written as DNA, the CDR3 is TGTGCCAGCAGCCAGCCCTGGACTAGCGGTACCGGGGAGCTGTTTTTT. Translated, it gives CASSQPWTSGTGELFF.

This clone was seen more than once but under ten times. The J gene is TRBJ2-1, the V gene TRBV2, with 11 bases matching TRBD2. The CDR3 totals 16 residues. CDR1 and CDR2 (germline): SNHLY, FYNNEI. V lost 5 bases and J lost 5; bases outside the gene matches: 8. CDR3 sequence (DNA): TGTGCCAGCAGTTCTATAGCGGGAGGGCTAGACAATGAGCAGTTCTTC. As protein: CASSSIAGGLDNEQFF.

The chain links TRBV5-6 to TRBJ2-5; D uncertain. CDR1 and CDR2 from the germline V gene are SGHDT and YYEEEE. The V end was cut by 1 base, the J end by 5 bases, with 6 bases between. The CDR3 sequence is 12 residues long. The CDR3 sequence: CASSLPQETQYF. The CDR3 coding sequence is TGTGCCAGCAGCTTGCCCCAGGAGACCCAGTACTTC.

This clone was picked up a small number of times. The CDR3 loop is CASSLGWNTEAFF. In DNA form, the CDR3 reads TGTGCCAGCAGCTTGGGATGGAACACTGAAGCTTTCTTT. V usage is TRBV7-9 and J usage is TRBJ1-1; no clear D gene. The CDR3 length is 13 residues. The V end was cut by 3 bases, the J end by 1 base, with 6 bases between. CDR1 and CDR2 from the germline V gene are SEHNR and FQNEAQ (reference sequence).

This chain links TRBV6-1 with TRBJ1-3, with no clear D. Germline CDR1 reads MNHNS; CDR2 reads SASEGT. This CDR3 comprises 15 residues. Between the trimmed V and J ends, which lost 2 bases and 0 bases, there was a span of 8 bases. The CDR3 DNA reads TGTGCCAGCAGTGAACGGAGGAACTCTGGAAACACCATATATTTT. It specifies CASSERRNSGNTIYF.

CDR3 nucleotides: TGTGCCAGCAGCCCTCGGACGGGGATCGACGGCTACACCTTC. It specifies CASSPRTGIDGYTF. This rearrangement joins TRBV7-2 to TRBJ1-2; D is unresolved. In germline, CDR1 is SGHTA, CDR2 FQGNSA. The V end lost 5 bases, the J end lost 8 bases, and 18 bases lay between the germline ends. This CDR3 has 14 residues.

This sequence joins TRBV7-3 and TRBJ2-1, with 16 positions matching TRBD2. The CDR3 is made up of 18 amino acids. Unmatched junction bases numbered 4, after V lost 0 bases and J lost 5 bases. Germline values: CDR1 SGHTA, CDR2 FQGTGA. The CDR3 DNA follows: TGTGCCAGCAGCTTAACCCCGGGACTAGCGGGAGGGCACAATGAGCAGTTCTTC. This gives the protein CASSLTPGLAGGHNEQFF.

The gene calls are TRBV13 and TRBJ2-3; 9 nucleotides agree with TRBD2. CDR1 is PRHDT and CDR2 is FYEKMQ in the germline V gene (reference sequence). The CDR3 sequence is 15 residues long. V lost 5 bases and J lost 6; bases outside the gene matches: 9. In DNA form, the CDR3 reads TGTGCCAGCAGCCGGAGCGGGAGGAGTGGGGATACGCAGTATTTT. Protein product: CASSRSGRSGDTQYF.

The gene calls are TRBV5-5 and TRBJ2-1, with 10 bases matching TRBD1. The CDR3 spans 16 residues. With V trimmed by 0 bases and J by 8 bases, 8 bases remained unmatched. Germline V gene lookup returns CDR1 SGHKS and CDR2 YYEKEE (reference sequence). CDR3 DNA: TGTGCCAGCAGCTTGGCCGTCGGGACAGGGGCCGATGAGCAGTTCTTC. Its translation is CASSLAVGTGADEQFF.

This chain links TRBV11-3 with TRBJ1-1, with D possibly matching TRBD1 (5 bases). Germline-derived CDR1 and CDR2 are SGHNT and YENEEA. Trimming pared 2 bases from V and 4 bases from J, leaving 11 bases between. The CDR3 has 14 amino acids. The CDR3 coding sequence is TGTGCCAGCAGCTTATATGGGGGGGGCACTGAAGCTTTCTTT. It translates to CASSLYGGGTEAFF. Full variable domain (missing parts from reference TRBV11-3 and TRBJ1-1): EAGVVQSPRYKIIEKKQPVAFWCNPISGHNTLYWYLQNLGQGPELLIRYENEEAVDDSQLPKDRFSAERLKGVDSTLKIQPAELGDSAVYLCASSLYGGGTEAFFGQGTRLTVV.

The chain carries TRBV5-4 and TRBJ1-6; possible D gene TRBD1, 5 bases. V lost 0 bases to trimming and J lost 7 bases, with 14 bases between them. Germline V gene sequence: CDR1 SGHNT, CDR2 YYREEE (reference sequence). This CDR3 spans 16 amino acids. The CDR3 region has the DNA TGTGCCAGCAGCTTGGCGGTCGGGACCGAGAATTCACCCCTCCACTTT. This encodes CASSLAVGTENSPLHF.

The rearrangement joins TRBV2 to TRBJ1-2; D ambiguous. CDR3 size: 13 residues. Germline CDR1 SNHLY, CDR2 FYNNEI. Trimming took 2 bases from V and 4 from J, leaving 8 bases between them. CDR3 in amino acids: CASSETAGYGYTF. CDR3 DNA sequence: TGTGCCAGCAGTGAAACGGCAGGCTATGGCTACACCTTC.

The CDR3 spells CASSLGSSGVETQYF. Here the CDR3 DNA reads TGTGCCAGCAGCTTAGGCAGTAGCGGGGTAGAGACCCAGTACTTC. The chain combines TRBV11-3 with TRBJ2-5, with 8 bases lining up with TRBD2. This CDR3 contains 15 residues. The germline gives CDR1 SGHNT, CDR2 YENEEA. Germline trimming cut 1 base from V and 4 bases from J; bases unmatched to any gene: 5.

The chain employs TRBV7-3 and TRBJ2-5, with D perhaps matching TRBD2 (5 bases). CDR1 and CDR2 (germline): SGHTA, FQGTGA. Between the trimmed V and J ends, which lost 2 bases and 5 bases, there was a span of 15 bases. This CDR3 is 15 amino acids long. Here the CDR3 DNA reads TGTGCCAGCAGCTTAGGACTCTCAAGACTCGAGACCCAGTACTTC. This gives the protein CASSLGLSRLETQYF.

This clone was recorded a few times. V gene TRBV2 combines with J gene TRBJ2-1; 7 positions match TRBD2. CDR3 size: 14 residues. CDR1 and CDR2 (germline): SNHLY, FYNNEI. Germline trimming cut 7 bases from V and 0 bases from J; bases unmatched to any gene: 3. CDR3 region: CASMREPSYNEQFF. In DNA form, the CDR3 reads TGTGCCAGCATGCGGGAGCCCTCCTACAATGAGCAGTTCTTC. Together with reference TRBV2 and TRBJ2-1, the CDR3 gives the full variable domain: EPEVTQTPSHQVTQMGQEVILRCVPISNHLYFYWYRQILGQKVEFLVSFYNNEISEKSEIFDDQFSVERPDGSNFTLKIRSTKLEDSAMYFCASMREPSYNEQFFGPGTRLTVL.

This sequence joins TRBV12-3 or TRBV12-4 and TRBJ1-1; D is ambiguous. V was pared by 5 bases and J by 7 bases, with 11 bases between. This CDR3 region has 12 residues. The CDR3 here is CASSQSEGEAFF. CDR3 bases: TGTGCCAGCAGTCAATCTGAGGGTGAAGCTTTCTTT.

This clone was seen once. The rearrangement links TRBV4-1 to TRBJ2-7; no firm D call. This CDR3 comprises 13 residues. Germline lookup yields CDR1 MGHRA and CDR2 YSYEKL. V lost 4 bases and J lost 3, with 10 bases in between. The CDR3 DNA follows: TGCGCCAGCAGCCCTCGACACTACTACGAGCAGTACTTC. Translation: CASSPRHYYEQYF.

This clone was counted between two and nine times. The chain has TRBV6-6 and TRBJ2-7; 10 nucleotides agree with TRBD1. There are 15 residues in the CDR3. Germline-derived CDR1 and CDR2 are MNHNY and SVGAGI (reference sequence). The J segment lost 7 bases and the V segment lost 6 bases, leaving 12 bases of the junction unmatched. CDR3 coding DNA: TGTGCCAGCAGACGCGGGGACAGGGGTGAAGGGGAGCAGTACTTC. Translated, it gives CASRRGDRGEGEQYF.

The chain links TRBV5-1 to TRBJ2-1; D unresolved. V lost 4 bases, J lost 2 bases, and 10 bases lay in between. Germline CDR1 is SGHRS and CDR2 is YFSETQ. This CDR3 contains 14 residues. Here the CDR3 DNA reads TGCGCCAGCAGCCCCCTACCCCCCTACAATGAGCAGTTCTTC. Protein product: CASSPLPPYNEQFF. The full variable domain, in which reference TRBV5-1 and TRBJ2-1 provide the parts outside the CDR3, is KAGVTQTPRYLIKTRGQQVTLSCSPISGHRSVSWYQQTPGQGLQFLFEYFSETQRNKGNFPGRFSGRQFSNSRSEMNVSTLELGDSALYLCASSPLPPYNEQFFGPGTRLTVL.

The genes are TRBV27 and TRBJ2-2, with a tentative D call TRBD1 (7 bases). The ends were cut back, 4 bases at V and 6 bases at J, with 9 bases in the middle. The CDR3 spans 13 residues. Germline CDR1 and CDR2: MNHEY and SMNVEV (reference sequence). CDR3 DNA: TGTGCCAGCAGTTCCAGGGGGGCCGGGGAGCTGTTTTTT. Residues: CASSSRGAGELFF.

This clone has a handful of counts. The rearrangement joins TRBV21-1 to TRBJ2-7. TRBV21-1 has pseudogene status. The CDR3 length is 14 residues. CDR3 DNA sequence: TGTGCCAGCAGCAAAGGGGGATCCACAAACGAGCAGTACTTC. It translates to CASSKGGSTNEQYF.